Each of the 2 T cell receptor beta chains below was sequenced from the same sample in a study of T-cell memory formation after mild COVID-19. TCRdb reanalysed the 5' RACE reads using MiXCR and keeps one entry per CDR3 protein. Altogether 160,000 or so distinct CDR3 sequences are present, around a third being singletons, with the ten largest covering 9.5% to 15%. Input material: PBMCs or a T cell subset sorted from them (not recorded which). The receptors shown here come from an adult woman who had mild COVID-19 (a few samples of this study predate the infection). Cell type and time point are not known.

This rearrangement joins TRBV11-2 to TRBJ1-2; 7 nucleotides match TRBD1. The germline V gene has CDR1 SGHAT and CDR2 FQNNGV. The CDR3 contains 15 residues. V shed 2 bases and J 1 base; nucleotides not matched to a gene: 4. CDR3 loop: CASSLSWDSNYGYTF. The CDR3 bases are TGTGCCAGCAGCTTATCCTGGGACAGTAACTATGGCTACACCTTC.

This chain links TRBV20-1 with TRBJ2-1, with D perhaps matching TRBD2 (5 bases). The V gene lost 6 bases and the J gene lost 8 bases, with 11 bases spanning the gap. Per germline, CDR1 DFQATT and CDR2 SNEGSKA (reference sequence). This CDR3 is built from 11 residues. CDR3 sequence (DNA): TGCAGTGCGCAACTAGTCCATGAGCAGTTCTTC. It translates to CSAQLVHEQFF.